This T cell receptor beta chain was captured in a study of vaccination and CD4 T cells after COVID-19. For the study at large: Typically, post-vaccine samples were obtained a median roughly 70 days after dose two, within a range of 14 to 241. In culture, cells were exposed to overlapping spike peptides from SARS-CoV-2, HCoV-NL63, HCoV-OC43 and HCoV-229E.

Treatment of the sample: approximately nine-day PBMC culture with coronavirus spike peptide pools or control peptides (ViraFEST assay). Fresh IL-2 medium replaced half the culture medium on days 3 and 7. The Oncomine TCR Beta short-read assay was applied to DNA of cultured CD4+ T cells. TCRdb reanalysed the PCR reads using MiXCR and keeps one entry per CDR3 protein. Here the sample spans more than 13,000 distinct CDR3 sequences, around a fifth being singletons. Germline V gene lookup returns CDR1 MGHRA and CDR2 YSYEKL. CDR3 length: 18 residues. With V trimmed by 0 bases and J by 0 bases, 7 bases remained unmatched. Regarding this clonotype: Its target is unknown.

This rearrangement joins TRBV4-1 to TRBJ2-1, with 8 bases identical to TRBD2. The sequence was collected from a human donor who received a COVID-19 vaccine. The source material was CD4+ T cells from blood, cultured in vitro, sampled before SARS-CoV-2 vaccination. The CDR3 DNA follows: TGCGCCAGCAGCCAAGATATCGCCCTAGCGGGCTCCTACAATGAGCAGTTCTTC. As protein: CASSQDIALAGSYNEQFF.